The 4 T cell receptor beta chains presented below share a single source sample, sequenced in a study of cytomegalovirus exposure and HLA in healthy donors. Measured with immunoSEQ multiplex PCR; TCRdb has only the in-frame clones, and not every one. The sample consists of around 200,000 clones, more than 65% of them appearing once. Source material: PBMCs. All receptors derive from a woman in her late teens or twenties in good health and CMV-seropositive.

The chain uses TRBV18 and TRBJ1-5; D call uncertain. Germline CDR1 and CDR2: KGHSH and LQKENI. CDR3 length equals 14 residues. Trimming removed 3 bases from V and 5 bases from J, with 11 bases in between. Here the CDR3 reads CASSPDDGDQPQHF. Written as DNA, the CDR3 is TGTGCCAGCTCACCTGACGACGGGGATCAGCCCCAGCATTTT.

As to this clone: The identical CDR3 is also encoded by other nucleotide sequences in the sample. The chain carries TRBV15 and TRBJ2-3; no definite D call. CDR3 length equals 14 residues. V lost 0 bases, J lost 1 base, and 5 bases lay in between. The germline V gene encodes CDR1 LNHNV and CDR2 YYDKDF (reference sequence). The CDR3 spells CATSRDRGTDTQYF. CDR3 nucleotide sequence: TGTGCCACCAGCAGAGATCGGGGCACAGATACGCAGTATTTT.

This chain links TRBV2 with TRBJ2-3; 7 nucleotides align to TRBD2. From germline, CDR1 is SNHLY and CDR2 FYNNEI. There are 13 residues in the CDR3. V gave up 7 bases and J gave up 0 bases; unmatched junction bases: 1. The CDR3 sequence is CASKTSSTDTQYF. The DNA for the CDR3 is TGTGCCAGCAAGACTAGCAGCACAGATACGCAGTATTTT.

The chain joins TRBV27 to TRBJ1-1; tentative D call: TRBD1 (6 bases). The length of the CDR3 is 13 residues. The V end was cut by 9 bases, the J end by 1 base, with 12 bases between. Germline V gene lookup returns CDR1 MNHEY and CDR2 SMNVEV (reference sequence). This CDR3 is CASTGIGNTEAFF. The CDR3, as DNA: TGTGCCAGTACAGGGATCGGGAACACTGAAGCTTTCTTT.